The 31 T cell receptor beta chains below were found in one sample sequenced in a study of blood T cell repertoires in COVID-19. TCRdb keeps only in-frame clones here, not all; method: immunoSEQ multiplex PCR. The repertoire holds about 310,000 clones, with 80% to 90% as singletons. What was sequenced was peripheral blood. The receptor source for this set is a man aged 50-60 years with active or convalescent COVID-19.

CDR3 loop: CAWGRRPFNTEAFF. The CDR3 nucleotides are TGTGCCTGGGGGAGGAGACCTTTTAACACTGAAGCTTTCTTT. The V call is TRBV30, the J call TRBJ1-1; D is unresolved. Germline lookup yields CDR1 GTSNPN and CDR2 SVGIG (reference sequence). V was pared by 5 bases and J by 2 bases, with 15 bases between. The CDR3 runs 14 residues.

This clone was seen more than once but under ten times. Other DNA variants within this sample encode the same CDR3. The V and J genes are TRBV4-1 and TRBJ1-1; TRBD1 matches at 9 bases. Trimming cost V 3 bases and J 5 bases; bases outside gene matches: 7. Germline V CDR1 and CDR2: MGHRA, YSYEKL. This CDR3 has 15 amino acids. The CDR3: CASSQAYRGRTEAFF. The DNA of the CDR3 is TGCGCCAGCAGCCAGGCTTACAGGGGGCGGACTGAAGCTTTCTTT.

J is TRBJ2-3 and V is TRBV9, with a tentative D call TRBD2 (6 bases). This CDR3 spans 17 amino acids. CDR1 SGDLS and CDR2 YYNGEE come from the germline V gene. V shed 4 bases and J shed 4 bases, with 22 bases lying between them. The CDR3: CASSPTFQRVVPDTQYF. The CDR3 region has the DNA TGTGCCAGCAGCCCCACCTTTCAGCGGGTGGTTCCAGATACGCAGTATTTT.

This clone was observed once. V is TRBV6-5 and J is TRBJ2-7; 7 bases are shared with TRBD1. Trimming cost V 7 bases and J 3 bases; bases outside gene matches: 9. The germline CDR1 and CDR2 sequences are MNHEY and SVGAGI. The CDR3 consists of 14 residues. In nucleotides, the CDR3 is TGTGCCAGCACTGGGACCCGGACAGGCTACGAGCAGTACTTC. Protein product: CASTGTRTGYEQYF.

The chain links TRBV5-1 to TRBJ2-2, with no clear D. This CDR3 has 14 residues. Germline V gene sequence: CDR1 SGHRS, CDR2 YFSETQ. The germline V and J ends were trimmed by 2 bases and 1 base, with 6 bases remaining between them. In nucleotides, the CDR3 is TGCGCCAGCAGCTTAAGACAGAACACCGGGGAGCTGTTTTTT. Translated: CASSLRQNTGELFF.

The chain is built from TRBV6-5 and TRBJ2-7, with 7 bases aligning to TRBD1. After removal of 6 bases from V and 2 bases from J, the junction contained 4 bases not matched to a gene. Germline V gene sequence: CDR1 MNHEY, CDR2 SVGAGI. CDR3 length equals 13 residues. CDR3 in amino acids: CASSGTVPYEQYF. CDR3 DNA sequence: TGTGCCAGCAGCGGGACAGTACCCTACGAGCAGTACTTC.

The chain carries TRBV4-2 and TRBJ2-7; the match to TRBD2 covers 9 bases. Trimming cost V 1 base and J 7 bases; bases outside gene matches: 8. Germline V lookup: CDR1 LGHNA, CDR2 YNFKEQ. The CDR3 runs 15 residues. CDR3 DNA: TGTGCCAGCAGCCAAGGACTAGCGGACGCCTGGGAGCAGTACTTC. Its protein product is CASSQGLADAWEQYF.

This sequence joins TRBV12-3 or TRBV12-4 and TRBJ1-5, with TRBD1 as a possible D gene (5 bases). The CDR3 is made up of 13 amino acids. Trimming removed 4 bases from V and 7 bases from J, with 11 bases in between. The CDR3 sequence is CASSSPGDQPQHF. The CDR3, as DNA: TGTGCCAGCAGTTCCCCGGGGGACCAGCCCCAGCATTTT.

The chain combines TRBV28 with TRBJ1-2; D remains ambiguous. Germline loops: CDR1 MDHEN, CDR2 SYDVKM. Trimming removed 3 bases from V and 5 bases from J, with 10 bases in between. The CDR3 contains 13 residues. The CDR3 loop is CASSLSADYGYTF. CDR3 coding DNA: TGTGCCAGCAGTTTGAGCGCGGATTATGGCTACACCTTC.

V gene TRBV6-5 combines with J gene TRBJ1-2; possibly TRBD1 for D (6 bases). This CDR3 is 12 amino acids long. V lost 5 bases, J lost 8 bases, and 12 bases lay in between. Germline V gives CDR1 MNHEY, CDR2 SVGAGI. CDR3 residues: CASSITGYGYTF. The CDR3 coding sequence is TGTGCCAGCAGTATTACAGGGTACGGCTACACCTTC.

The rearrangement joins TRBV3-1 (or the pseudogene TRBV3-2) to TRBJ1-1, with 9 bases fitting TRBD1. Per germline, CDR1 LGHDT and CDR2 YNNKEL (reference sequence). The CDR3 is 20 residues long. The J segment lost 0 bases and the V segment lost 4 bases, leaving 18 bases of the junction unmatched. This CDR3 reads CASSRGSSVSRDRVNTEAFF. CDR3 nucleotide sequence: TGTGCCAGCAGCCGAGGGTCTTCAGTTAGTCGGGACAGGGTGAACACTGAAGCTTTCTTT.

The V call is TRBV2, the J call TRBJ2-7; D is uncertain. The V end was cut by 4 bases, the J end by 2 bases, with 6 bases between. The CDR3 has 12 amino acids. Germline V lookup: CDR1 SNHLY, CDR2 FYNNEI. The CDR3 DNA sequence: TGTGCCAGCAGTGGTCTCGCCTACGAGCAGTACTTC. This encodes CASSGLAYEQYF.

The chain has TRBV11-1 and TRBJ1-2, with D possibly being TRBD1 (6 bases). V lost 1 base and J 7 bases, leaving 10 bases between the germline ends. The CDR3 consists of 13 residues. CDR1 and CDR2 (germline): SGHAT, FQDESV (reference sequence). The CDR3 is CASSLVQGSGYTF. The CDR3 bases are TGTGCCAGCAGCTTAGTACAGGGAAGTGGCTACACCTTC.

For this clone: One junction end does not reproduce the germline sequence, and a read error may be involved. J is TRBJ2-5 and V is TRBV6-1, with TRBD1 matching 11 bases. The CDR3 is 14 amino acids. The germline gives CDR1 MNHNS, CDR2 SASEGT. CDR3 in amino acids: CASREGQGAETQYF. The DNA of the CDR3 is TGTGCCAGCAGAGAAGGACAGGGGGCAGAGACCCAGTACTTC.

This CDR3 reads CASSPAGTVHEKLFF. As DNA, the CDR3 is TGTGCCAGCTCACCAGCCGGGACAGTGCATGAAAAACTGTTTTTT. The chain couples TRBV18 to TRBJ1-4, with 7 bases matching TRBD1. CDR1 is KGHSH and CDR2 is LQKENI in the germline V gene. This CDR3 is 15 amino acids long. The ends lost 2 bases at V and 6 bases at J; junction bases unmatched: 6.

The CDR3 bases are TGTGCCAGCAGTGCCCTACTGGGGCGGCCCGAGCAGTACTTC. It translates to CASSALLGRPEQYF. The chain couples TRBV28 to TRBJ2-7; tentative D call: TRBD1 (5 bases). CDR3 length: 14 amino acids. The germline gives CDR1 MDHEN, CDR2 SYDVKM. V shed 5 bases and J shed 6 bases, with 17 bases lying between them.

A note on this clone: Additional DNA sequences in this sample encode the identical CDR3. The chain uses TRBV19 and TRBJ1-1, with TRBD1 matching 7 bases. The CDR3 extends over 13 amino acids. Germline V gives CDR1 LNHDA, CDR2 SQIVND (reference sequence). V was pared by 4 bases and J by 5 bases, with 4 bases of the junction left unmatched. CDR3 nucleotides: TGTGCCAGTAGTAGTGACAGGGATACTGAAGCTTTCTTT. As protein: CASSSDRDTEAFF.

The chain recombines TRBV9 with TRBJ1-3; D is undetermined. The V and J ends lost 2 bases and 0 bases respectively, with 6 bases between them. The V gene's germline CDR1 is SGDLS and CDR2 YYNGEE. This CDR3 region has 14 residues. The CDR3 spells CASSVSSSGNTIYF. CDR3 nucleotides: TGTGCCAGCAGCGTCTCGAGCTCTGGAAACACCATATATTTT.

The V gene is TRBV5-1, the J gene TRBJ1-2, with 7 bases that match TRBD1. With V trimmed by 1 base and J by 7 bases, 4 bases remained unmatched. The CDR3 is 13 residues long. The germline gives CDR1 SGHRS, CDR2 YFSETQ. The CDR3 nucleotides are TGCGCCAGCAGCTTGTGGCAGGGGGTTGGCTACACCTTC. Protein product: CASSLWQGVGYTF.

This clone came up once. The rearrangement joins TRBV5-1 to TRBJ1-1; D call uncertain. V lost 4 bases, J lost 2 bases, and 9 bases lay in between. Looked up from germline, CDR1 is SGHRS and CDR2 is YFSETQ. The CDR3 loop spans 13 amino acids. The CDR3 DNA sequence: TGCGCCAGCAGCCTGACACAAAACACTGAAGCTTTCTTT. Protein: CASSLTQNTEAFF.

In this sample, this clone turned up a few times. The V call is TRBV24-1, the J call TRBJ1-4; D unclear. Germline V gene sequence: CDR1 KGHDR, CDR2 SFDVKD. With 3 bases removed from V and 6 bases from J, the gap between germline ends came to 13 bases. This CDR3 spans 15 amino acids. As DNA, the CDR3 is TGTGCCACCAGTGATCCCCAGCGGGCGGATGAAAAACTGTTTTTT. Translated, it gives CATSDPQRADEKLFF.

The chain recombines TRBV7-2 with TRBJ2-7; D is unclear. CDR1 SGHTA and CDR2 FQGNSA come from the germline V gene. V lost 6 bases, J lost 3 bases, and 6 bases lay in between. The CDR3 length is 11 residues. CDR3 protein: CASRQNYEQYF. CDR3 DNA sequence: TGTGCCAGCAGACAAAACTACGAGCAGTACTTC. The full variable domain, rest sourced from reference TRBV7-2 and TRBJ2-7, is GAGVSQSPSNKVTEKGKDVELRCDPISGHTALYWYRQSLGQGLEFLIYFQGNSAPDKSGLPSDRFSAERTGGSVSTLTIQRTQQEDSAVYLCASRQNYEQYFGPGTRLTVT.

The rearrangement links TRBV5-1 to TRBJ1-2; D possibly corresponds to TRBD1 (5 bases). CDR1 is SGHRS, CDR2 YFSETQ, per germline. The CDR3 length is 14 residues. V lost 4 bases and J lost 4, with 14 bases in between. This chain's CDR3 is CASSTSGSSYGYTF. CDR3 DNA sequence: TGCGCCAGCAGCACGTCAGGGTCCTCCTATGGCTACACCTTC.

The chain carries TRBV30 and TRBJ1-3; D not certain. The CDR3 loop spans 14 amino acids. Germline V gives CDR1 GTSNPN, CDR2 SVGIG (reference sequence). V gave up 1 base and J gave up 0 bases, with 7 bases separating them. CDR3 in amino acids: CAWSGLVSGNTIYF. The CDR3 DNA reads as TGTGCCTGGAGTGGGCTGGTCTCTGGAAACACCATATATTTT.

CDR3: CASSLNTGRTDTQYF. The CDR3 DNA reads TGTGCCAGCAGTTTAAATACAGGGCGGACAGATACGCAGTATTTT. The rearrangement uses TRBV27 and TRBJ2-3, with D possibly being TRBD1 (6 bases). Germline V gives CDR1 MNHEY, CDR2 SMNVEV (reference sequence). Trimming cost V 2 bases and J 3 bases, with 12 bases left between them. The CDR3 consists of 15 residues.

This clone is a singleton in its sample. The chain is built from TRBV6-2 or TRBV6-3 and TRBJ1-6, with D possibly TRBD1 on 6 matching bases. The germline CDR1 and CDR2 sequences are MNHEY and SVGEGT. CDR3 length: 13 residues. V was pared by 6 bases and J by 7 bases, with 10 bases between. The CDR3 spells CASSLGTNSPLHF. DNA for the CDR3: TGTGCCAGCAGCCTGGGGACAAATTCACCCCTCCACTTT.

V is TRBV28 and J is TRBJ1-1; unclear D gene. Germline CDR1 and CDR2: MDHEN and SYDVKM. The CDR3 spans 13 residues. Trimming cost V 6 bases and J 3 bases, with 11 bases left between them. This chain's CDR3 is CASSRKPYTEAFF. CDR3 DNA sequence: TGTGCCAGCAGCCGTAAGCCTTACACTGAAGCTTTCTTT.

The rearrangement uses TRBV30 and TRBJ2-7, with TRBD2 as a possible D gene (6 bases). Trimming took off 5 bases at V and 1 base at J, with 18 bases between the two ends. The CDR3 is 15 amino acids. Germline CDR1 GTSNPN, CDR2 SVGIG (reference sequence). The CDR3 bases are TGTGCCTGGGGAAAGGGAGGACTGCCATCCTACGAGCAGTACTTC. As protein: CAWGKGGLPSYEQYF.

J is TRBJ2-1 and V is TRBV19, with D perhaps matching TRBD2 (6 bases). Trimming left V 9 bases short and J 5 bases short, with 26 bases between. The CDR3 is 17 amino acids. Germline assignment: CDR1 LNHDA and CDR2 SQIVND (reference sequence). The CDR3 reads CASGGFSLESSDNEQFF. The CDR3 DNA follows: TGTGCCAGCGGGGGTTTCTCGCTAGAGTCGTCGGACAATGAGCAGTTCTTC.

The chain has TRBV15 and TRBJ2-2; D may be TRBD1 (5 bases). Germline V lookup: CDR1 LNHNV, CDR2 YYDKDF (reference sequence). The length of the CDR3 is 15 residues. Deletions cut 0 bases from V and 3 bases from J, with 8 bases between. CDR3 region: CATSRESGYTGELFF. CDR3 sequence (DNA): TGTGCCACCAGCAGAGAGTCAGGGTACACCGGGGAGCTGTTTTTT.

The genes are TRBV2 and TRBJ2-7; 7 nucleotides align to TRBD2. The V and J ends lost 5 bases and 2 bases, in that order; junction bases with no gene match: 9. This CDR3 has 15 amino acids. Looked up from germline, CDR1 is SNHLY and CDR2 is FYNNEI. The CDR3 loop is CASSLTPGLTYEQYF. The CDR3 bases are TGTGCCAGCAGTCTTACCCCGGGACTAACCTACGAGCAGTACTTC.